This is a list of T cell receptor beta chains from one sample in a study of CD8+ T cells in alopecia areata. Sequencing used immunoSEQ multiplex PCR; TCRdb keeps in-frame clones, though not all of them. Of approximately 130,000 clones in the sample, roughly 55% were seen once. The sample in question was CD4+ T cells sorted from blood, obtained at week 4, from a patient treated with tofacitinib. These receptors all come from a human donor with alopecia areata. Each CDR3 is given with its conserved first and last residue. D genes are given only for firm matches. Expanded clones are given a class, and other clones once, few, many or no size at all.

>TRBJ1-2|TRBV9|TRBD1|.
CASSPTQGNYGYTF
TGTGCCAGCAGCCCTACACAGGGGAACTATGGCTACACCTTC
>TRBJ2-1|TRBV29-1|.|.
CSVDSSGNYNEQFF
TGCAGCGTTGATTCTTCCGGTAACTACAATGAGCAGTTCTTC
>TRBJ1-4|TRBV27|.|.
CASSFGDGEKLFF
TGTGCCAGCAGTTTTGGGGACGGTGAAAAACTGTTTTTT
>TRBJ2-3|TRBV25-1|TRBD2|.
CASSARTSVGGDTQYF
TGTGCCAGCAGTGCCCGGACTAGCGTTGGGGGAGATACGCAGTATTTT
>TRBJ2-5|TRBV4-3|TRBD2|.
CASSHGGGLQETQYF
TGCGCCAGCAGCCACGGGGGGGGATTACAAGAGACCCAGTACTTC
>TRBJ2-2|TRBV9|TRBD1|.
CASRRDSRSNTGELFF
TGTGCCAGCAGGAGGGACAGCCGCTCGAACACCGGGGAGCTGTTTTTT
>TRBJ2-5|TRBV28|.|.
CASQTAQETQYF
TGTGCCAGCCAGACAGCACAAGAGACCCAGTACTTC
>TRBJ2-7|TRBV9|.|.
CASSQDRSNYEQYF
TGTGCCAGCAGCCAAGACAGGTCAAACTACGAGCAGTACTTC
>TRBJ2-1|TRBV29-1|TRBD2|.
CSVGAGGEREQFF
TGCAGCGTTGGAGCGGGGGGGGAACGAGAGCAGTTCTTC
>TRBJ2-7|TRBV7-8|.|once
CASSLVSYEQYF
TGTGCCAGCAGCTTAGTGAGTTACGAGCAGTACTTC
>TRBJ2-1|TRBV7-9|.|once
CASSRNNEQFF
TGTGCCAGCAGTCGCAACAATGAGCAGTTCTTC
>TRBJ2-3|TRBV28|.|.
CASRVPDLGTQYF
TGTGCCAGCAGGGTCCCCGATTTGGGTACGCAGTATTTT
>TRBJ1-2|TRBV25-1|.|.
CASSDDLGRYYGYTF
TGTGCCAGCAGTGACGATCTGGGTCGATATTATGGCTACACCTTC
>TRBJ1-1|TRBV18|.|.
CASSPVRFEAFF
TGTGCCAGCTCACCGGTCAGGTTTGAAGCTTTCTTT
>TRBJ2-7|TRBV29-1|TRBD1|.
CSVDGTGQGRYEQYF
TGCAGCGTTGACGGCACGGGACAGGGACGCTACGAGCAGTACTTC
>TRBJ2-5|TRBV4-2|.|once
CASSQEGSSETQYF
TGTGCCAGCAGCCAAGAGGGTAGTTCGGAGACCCAGTACTTC
>TRBJ2-3|TRBV29-1|TRBD1|few
CSVIGQGADTQYF
TGCAGCGTAATCGGACAGGGGGCTGATACGCAGTATTTT
>TRBJ2-5|TRBV15|.|.
CATSRDVETQYF
TGTGCCACCAGCAGAGATGTGGAGACCCAGTACTTC
>TRBJ1-1|TRBV4-3|TRBD1|.
CAGTGDGTEAFF
TGCGCCGGGACAGGGGATGGGACTGAAGCTTTCTTT
>TRBJ2-1|TRBV29-1|TRBD2|.
CSVVEQGLAVNEQFF
TGCAGCGTTGTTGAACAGGGACTAGCGGTCAATGAGCAGTTCTTC
>TRBJ1-6|TRBV4-1|TRBD1|once
CASSQGHRGVSSYNSPLHF
TGCGCCAGCAGCCAAGGGCACAGGGGCGTAAGCTCCTATAATTCACCCCTCCACTTT
>TRBJ2-5|TRBV7-9|.|.
CASSLPRGAQETQYF
TGTGCCAGCAGCTTACCCCGAGGGGCACAAGAGACCCAGTACTTC
>TRBJ2-7|TRBV5-1|TRBD1|few
CASSLNRAGGYEQYF
TGCGCCAGCAGCTTGAATAGGGCAGGGGGCTACGAGCAGTACTTC
>TRBJ2-7|TRBV2|.|.
CASGSVSYEQYF
TGTGCCAGCGGGTCGGTTTCCTACGAGCAGTACTTC
>TRBJ1-5|TRBV7-2|.|.
CASSPGVSNQPQHF
TGTGCCAGCAGTCCAGGGGTAAGCAATCAGCCCCAGCATTTT
>TRBJ2-1|TRBV29-1|TRBD1|.
CSVSRTGVHISYNEQFF
TGCAGCGTTTCCCGGACAGGGGTCCATATCTCCTACAATGAGCAGTTCTTC
>TRBJ2-7|TRBV2|.|.
CASSRVNSYEQYF
TGTGCCAGCAGCAGGGTTAACTCCTACGAGCAGTACTTC
>TRBJ1-4|TRBV6-5|.|.
CASRTQPNEKLFF
TGTGCCAGCAGGACCCAACCGAATGAAAAACTGTTTTTT
>TRBJ1-1|TRBV11-2|.|few
CASRPLTGRTEAFF
TGTGCCAGCAGACCCCTGACAGGTCGCACTGAAGCTTTCTTT